This T cell receptor beta chain originates from a study of ipilimumab plus nivolumab after autologous stem cell transplantation. Study details: Median doses per patient: roughly five ipilimumab, 7 or 8 nivolumab. DLBCL patients had primary refractory or relapsed disease.

Trimming cost V 4 bases and J 0 bases, with 4 bases left between them. Germline values: CDR1 SGHTA, CDR2 FQGNSA. The CDR3 loop spans 14 amino acids. Profiled with immunoSEQ multiplex PCR; TCRdb holds only in-frame clones, not every one. The data show some 25,000 clones, with around 83% seen just once and less than 5.5% held by the top ten. This clone was observed a few times. Starting 14 to 28 days after autologous transplant, ipilimumab 1 mg/kg was given. Dosing: nivolumab 3 mg/kg IV, weeks 1, 4, 7, 10, then every two weeks to week 26. V usage is TRBV7-2 and J usage is TRBJ2-6; D not certain. This specimen was PBMCs, taken in a trial of ipilimumab plus nivolumab as post-transplant consolidation. This receptor was taken from a male donor with diffuse large B-cell lymphoma. The CDR3, as DNA: TGTGCCAGCAGCTCAAACTCTGGGGCCAACGTCCTGACTTTC. This translates into CASSSNSGANVLTF. Full variable domain (missing parts from reference TRBV7-2 and TRBJ2-6): GAGVSQSPSNKVTEKGKDVELRCDPISGHTALYWYRQSLGQGLEFLIYFQGNSAPDKSGLPSDRFSAERTGGSVSTLTIQRTQQEDSAVYLCASSSNSGANVLTFGAGSRLTVL.